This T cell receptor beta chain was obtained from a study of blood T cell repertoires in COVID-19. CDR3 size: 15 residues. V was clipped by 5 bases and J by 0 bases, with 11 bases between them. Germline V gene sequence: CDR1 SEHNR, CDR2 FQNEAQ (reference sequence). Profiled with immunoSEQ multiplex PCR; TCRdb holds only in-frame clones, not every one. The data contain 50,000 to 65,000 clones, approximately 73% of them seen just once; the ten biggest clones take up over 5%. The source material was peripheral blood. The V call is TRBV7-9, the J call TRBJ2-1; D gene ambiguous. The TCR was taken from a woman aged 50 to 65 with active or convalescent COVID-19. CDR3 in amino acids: CASSPPTLSYNEQFF. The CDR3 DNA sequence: TGTGCCAGCAGCCCCCCGACTCTCTCCTACAATGAGCAGTTCTTC. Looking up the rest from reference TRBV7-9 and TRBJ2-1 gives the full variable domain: DTGVSQNPRHKITKRGQNVTFRCDPISEHNRLYWYRQTLGQGPEFLTYFQNEAQLEKSRLLSDRFSAERPKGSFSTLEIQRTEQGDSAMYLCASSPPTLSYNEQFFGPGTRLTVL.